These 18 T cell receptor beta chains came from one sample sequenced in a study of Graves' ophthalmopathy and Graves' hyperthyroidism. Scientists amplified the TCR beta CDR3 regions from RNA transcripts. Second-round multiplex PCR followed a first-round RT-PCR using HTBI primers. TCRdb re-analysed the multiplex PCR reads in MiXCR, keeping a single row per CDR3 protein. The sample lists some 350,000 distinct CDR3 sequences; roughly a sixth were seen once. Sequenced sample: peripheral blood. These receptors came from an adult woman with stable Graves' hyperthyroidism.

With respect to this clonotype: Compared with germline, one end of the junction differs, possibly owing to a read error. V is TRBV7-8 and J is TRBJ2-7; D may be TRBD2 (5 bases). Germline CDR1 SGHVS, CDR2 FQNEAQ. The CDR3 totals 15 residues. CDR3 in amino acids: CASCLRAARVGEQYF. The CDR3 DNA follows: TGTGCCAGCTGCTTACGAGCGGCGAGAGTCGGAGAGCAGTACTTC.

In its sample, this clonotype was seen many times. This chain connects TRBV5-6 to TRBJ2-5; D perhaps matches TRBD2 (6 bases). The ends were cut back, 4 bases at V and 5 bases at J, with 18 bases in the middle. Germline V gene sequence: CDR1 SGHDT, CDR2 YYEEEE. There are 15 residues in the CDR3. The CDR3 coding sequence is TGTGCCAGCAGCCCTGACGGGGGTCGGATGGAGACCCAGTACTTC. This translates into CASSPDGGRMETQYF.

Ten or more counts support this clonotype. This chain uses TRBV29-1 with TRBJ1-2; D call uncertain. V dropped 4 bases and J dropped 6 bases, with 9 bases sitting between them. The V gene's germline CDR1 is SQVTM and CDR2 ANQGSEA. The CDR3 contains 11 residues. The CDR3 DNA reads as TGCAGCGTTGTGGGAAATGATGGCTACACCTTC. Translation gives CSVVGNDGYTF.

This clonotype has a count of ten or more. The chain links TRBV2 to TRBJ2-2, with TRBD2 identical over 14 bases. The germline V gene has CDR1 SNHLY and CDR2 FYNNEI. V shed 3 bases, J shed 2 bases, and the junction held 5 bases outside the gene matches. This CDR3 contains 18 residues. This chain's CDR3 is CASSEGTSGSYNTGELFF. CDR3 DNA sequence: TGTGCCAGCAGTGAGGGGACTAGCGGGAGTTACAACACCGGGGAGCTGTTTTTT.

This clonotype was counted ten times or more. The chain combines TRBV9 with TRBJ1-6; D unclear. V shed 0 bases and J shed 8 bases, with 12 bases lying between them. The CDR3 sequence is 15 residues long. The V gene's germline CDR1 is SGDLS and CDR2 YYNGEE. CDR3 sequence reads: CASSVGVSGDSPLHF. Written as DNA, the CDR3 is TGTGCCAGCAGCGTAGGAGTGAGTGGGGATTCACCCCTCCACTTT.

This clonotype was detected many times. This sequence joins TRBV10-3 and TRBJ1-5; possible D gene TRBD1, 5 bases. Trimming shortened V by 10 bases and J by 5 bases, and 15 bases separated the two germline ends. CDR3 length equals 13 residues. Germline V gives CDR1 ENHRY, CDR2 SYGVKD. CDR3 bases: TGTGCCACCAGGGCAGGGTCGGATCAGCCCCAGCATTTT. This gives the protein CATRAGSDQPQHF.

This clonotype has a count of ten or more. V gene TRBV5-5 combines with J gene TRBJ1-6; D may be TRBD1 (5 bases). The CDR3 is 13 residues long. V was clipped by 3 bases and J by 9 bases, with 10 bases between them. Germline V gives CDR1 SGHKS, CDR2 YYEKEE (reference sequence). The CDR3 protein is CASSSGTTSPLHF. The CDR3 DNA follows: TGTGCCAGCAGCTCCGGGACGACTTCACCCCTCCACTTT.

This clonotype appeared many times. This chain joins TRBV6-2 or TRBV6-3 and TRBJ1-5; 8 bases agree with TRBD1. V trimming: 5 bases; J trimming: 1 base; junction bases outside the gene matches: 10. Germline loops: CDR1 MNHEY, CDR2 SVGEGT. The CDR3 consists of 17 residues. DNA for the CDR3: TGTGCCAGCAGTAAATTCGGGGACAGGAGAAGCAATCAGCCCCAGCATTTT. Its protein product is CASSKFGDRRSNQPQHF.

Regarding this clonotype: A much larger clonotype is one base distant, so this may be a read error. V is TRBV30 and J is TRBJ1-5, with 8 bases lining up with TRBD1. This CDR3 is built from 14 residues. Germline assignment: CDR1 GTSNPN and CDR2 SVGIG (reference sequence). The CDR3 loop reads CARSHRQGNQPQHF. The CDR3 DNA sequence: TGTGCCCGGAGTCACCGACAGGGGAATCAGCCCCAGCATTTT.

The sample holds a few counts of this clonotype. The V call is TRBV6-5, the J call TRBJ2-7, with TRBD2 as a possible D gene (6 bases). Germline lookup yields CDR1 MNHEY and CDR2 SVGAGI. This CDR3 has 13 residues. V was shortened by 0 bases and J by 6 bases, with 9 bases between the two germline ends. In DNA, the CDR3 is TGTGCCAGCAGTTACTCGAACGGGGGCGAGCAGTACTTC. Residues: CASSYSNGGEQYF.

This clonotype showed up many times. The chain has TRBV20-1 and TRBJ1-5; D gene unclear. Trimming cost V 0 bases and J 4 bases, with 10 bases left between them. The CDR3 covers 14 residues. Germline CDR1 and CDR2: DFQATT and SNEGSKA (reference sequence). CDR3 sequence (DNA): TGCAGTGCTAGAGAACCTACCAGTAATCAGCCCCAGCATTTT. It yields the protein CSAREPTSNQPQHF.

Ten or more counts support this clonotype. In DNA form, the CDR3 reads TGTGCCAGCAGTGAATGGAAGGGGAACACTGAAGCTTTCTTT. Protein sequence: CASSEWKGNTEAFF. This chain joins TRBV6-1 and TRBJ1-1; D gene ambiguous. Looked up from germline, CDR1 is MNHNS and CDR2 is SASEGT. The ends were cut back, 2 bases at V and 1 base at J, with 8 bases in the middle. The CDR3 is 14 amino acids.

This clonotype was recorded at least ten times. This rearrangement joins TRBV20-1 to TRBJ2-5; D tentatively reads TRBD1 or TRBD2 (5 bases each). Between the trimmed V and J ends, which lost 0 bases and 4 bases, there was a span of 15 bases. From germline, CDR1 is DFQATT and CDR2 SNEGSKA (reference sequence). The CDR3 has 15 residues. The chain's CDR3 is CSAREGPPAGETQYF. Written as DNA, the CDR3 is TGCAGTGCTAGAGAGGGACCTCCCGCGGGAGAGACCCAGTACTTC.

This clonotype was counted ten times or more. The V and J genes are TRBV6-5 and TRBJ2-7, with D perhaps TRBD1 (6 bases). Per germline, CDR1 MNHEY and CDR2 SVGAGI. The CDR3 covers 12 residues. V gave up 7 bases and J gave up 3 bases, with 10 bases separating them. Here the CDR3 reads CASKDRNYEQYF. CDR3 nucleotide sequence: TGTGCCAGCAAGGACAGAAACTACGAGCAGTACTTC.

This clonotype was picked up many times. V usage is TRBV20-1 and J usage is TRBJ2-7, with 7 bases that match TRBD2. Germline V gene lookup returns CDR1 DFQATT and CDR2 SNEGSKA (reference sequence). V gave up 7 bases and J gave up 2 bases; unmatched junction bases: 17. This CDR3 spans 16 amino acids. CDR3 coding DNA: TGCAGTGTTTCGTCCCTACTAGCGCAAAGCCCCTACGAGCAGTACTTC. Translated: CSVSSLLAQSPYEQYF.

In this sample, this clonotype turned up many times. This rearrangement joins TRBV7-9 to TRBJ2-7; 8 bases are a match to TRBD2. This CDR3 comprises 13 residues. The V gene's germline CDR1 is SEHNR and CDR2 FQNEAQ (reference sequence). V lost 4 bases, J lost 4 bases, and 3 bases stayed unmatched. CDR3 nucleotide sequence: TGTGCCAGCAGCTCGGGGGGGTGGTACGAGCAGTACTTC. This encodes CASSSGGWYEQYF.

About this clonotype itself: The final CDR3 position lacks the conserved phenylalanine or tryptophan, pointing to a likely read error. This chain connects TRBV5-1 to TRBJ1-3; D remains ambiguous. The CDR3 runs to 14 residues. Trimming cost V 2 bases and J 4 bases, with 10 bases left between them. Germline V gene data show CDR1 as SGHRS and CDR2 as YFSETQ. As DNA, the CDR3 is TGCGCCAGCAGCTTAATCGGGCCCGGAAACACCATATATGTT. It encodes CASSLIGPGNTIYV.

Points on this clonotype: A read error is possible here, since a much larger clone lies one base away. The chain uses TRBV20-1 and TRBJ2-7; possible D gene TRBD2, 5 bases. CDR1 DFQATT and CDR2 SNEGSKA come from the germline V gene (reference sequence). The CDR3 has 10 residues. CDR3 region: CSAIGLERYF. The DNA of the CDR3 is TGCAGTGCAATTGGACTGGAGCGGTACTTC.